The sequence of this T cell receptor beta chain was determined in a study of cytomegalovirus exposure and HLA in healthy donors. Study-level results: In vitro assays verified that three CMV-associated chains recognized CMV antigens specifically. One later analysis, an examination of the roughly 130 validation repertoires, found that first-cohort TCR clusters tended to co-occur in them. It was approximately 160 TCR beta chains that were listed as cytomegalovirus-associated.

About this clone itself: Its cognate antigen is unknown.

The CDR3 consists of 15 residues. With V trimmed by 4 bases and J by 4 bases, 10 bases remained unmatched. Germline V gene sequence: CDR1 SGHRS, CDR2 YFSETQ. While the first cohort had 600 to 800 subjects, the donors belonged to the separate validation cohort of 120 subjects. The method was immunoSEQ multiplex PCR; TCRdb's version includes in-frame clones alone and lacks a portion of them. This table has roughly 120,000 clones, 70% to 90% appearing once. The clonotype was recovered from a woman aged 18-30 years in good health and CMV-seropositive. V usage is TRBV5-1 and J usage is TRBJ1-1; TRBD1 matches at 7 bases. The specimen was PBMCs. This CDR3 reads CASSPALTGPTEAFF. CDR3 DNA: TGCGCCAGCAGCCCCGCCCTGACAGGGCCCACTGAAGCTTTCTTT.